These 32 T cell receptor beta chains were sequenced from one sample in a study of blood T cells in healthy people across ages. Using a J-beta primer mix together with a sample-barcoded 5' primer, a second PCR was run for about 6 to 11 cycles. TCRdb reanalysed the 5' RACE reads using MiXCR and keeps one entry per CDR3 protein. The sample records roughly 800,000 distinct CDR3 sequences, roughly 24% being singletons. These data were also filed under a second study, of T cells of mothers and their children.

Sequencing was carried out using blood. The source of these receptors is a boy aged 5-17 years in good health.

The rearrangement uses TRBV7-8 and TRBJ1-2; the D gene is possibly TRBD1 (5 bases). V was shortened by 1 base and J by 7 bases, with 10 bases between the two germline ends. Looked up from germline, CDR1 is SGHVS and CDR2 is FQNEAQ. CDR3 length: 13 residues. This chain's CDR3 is CASSLGGLAGYTF. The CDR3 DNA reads TGTGCCAGCAGCTTAGGGGGGTTGGCTGGCTACACCTTC.

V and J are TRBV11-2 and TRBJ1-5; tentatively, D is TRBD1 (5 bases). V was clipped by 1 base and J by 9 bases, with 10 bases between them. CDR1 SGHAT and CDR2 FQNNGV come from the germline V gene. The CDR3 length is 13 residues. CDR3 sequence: CASSLGTGRPQHF. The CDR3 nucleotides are TGTGCCAGCAGCTTAGGCACAGGTCGGCCCCAGCATTTT.

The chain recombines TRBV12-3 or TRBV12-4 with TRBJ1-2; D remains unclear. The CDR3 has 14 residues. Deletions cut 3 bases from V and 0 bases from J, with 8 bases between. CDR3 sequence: CASSFRSSNYGYTF. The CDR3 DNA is TGTGCCAGCAGTTTCCGTTCCTCTAACTATGGCTACACCTTC.

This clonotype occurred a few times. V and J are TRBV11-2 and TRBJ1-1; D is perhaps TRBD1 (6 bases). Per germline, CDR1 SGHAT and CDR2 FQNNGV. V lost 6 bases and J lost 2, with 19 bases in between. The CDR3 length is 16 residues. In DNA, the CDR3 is TGTGCCAGCAGAAGGGGGGGTTGGTCCCAAAACACTGAAGCTTTCTTT. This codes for CASRRGGWSQNTEAFF.

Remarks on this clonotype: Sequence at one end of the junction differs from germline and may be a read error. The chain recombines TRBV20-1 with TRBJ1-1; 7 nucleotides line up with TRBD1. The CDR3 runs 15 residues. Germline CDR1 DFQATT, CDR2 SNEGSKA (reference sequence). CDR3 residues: CSAKGGTEPNTEASF. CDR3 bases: TGCAGTGCTAAGGGGGGGACAGAGCCGAACACTGAAGCTTCCTTT.

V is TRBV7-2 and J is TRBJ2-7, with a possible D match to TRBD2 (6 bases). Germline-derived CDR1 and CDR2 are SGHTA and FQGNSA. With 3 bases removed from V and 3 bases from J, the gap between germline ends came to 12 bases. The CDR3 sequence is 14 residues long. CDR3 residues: CASSFSRDVYEQYF. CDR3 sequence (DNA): TGTGCCAGCAGCTTCTCGCGGGATGTCTACGAGCAGTACTTC. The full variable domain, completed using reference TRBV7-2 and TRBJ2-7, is GAGVSQSPSNKVTEKGKDVELRCDPISGHTALYWYRQSLGQGLEFLIYFQGNSAPDKSGLPSDRFSAERTGGSVSTLTIQRTQQEDSAVYLCASSFSRDVYEQYFGPGTRLTVT.

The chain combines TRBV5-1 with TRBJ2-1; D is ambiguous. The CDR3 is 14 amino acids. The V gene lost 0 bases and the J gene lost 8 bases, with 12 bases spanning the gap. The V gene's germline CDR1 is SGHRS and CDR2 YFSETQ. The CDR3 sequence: CASSLAERGHEQFF. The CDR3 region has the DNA TGCGCCAGCAGCTTGGCCGAAAGAGGACATGAGCAGTTCTTC. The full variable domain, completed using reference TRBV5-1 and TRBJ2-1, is KAGVTQTPRYLIKTRGQQVTLSCSPISGHRSVSWYQQTPGQGLQFLFEYFSETQRNKGNFPGRFSGRQFSNSRSEMNVSTLELGDSALYLCASSLAERGHEQFFGPGTRLTVL.

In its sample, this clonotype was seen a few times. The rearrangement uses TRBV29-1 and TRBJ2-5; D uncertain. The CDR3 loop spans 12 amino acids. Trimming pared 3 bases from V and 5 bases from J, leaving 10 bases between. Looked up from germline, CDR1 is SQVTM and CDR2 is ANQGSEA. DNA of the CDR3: TGCAGCGTTGAGGCCACCGTGGAGACCCAGTACTTC. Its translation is CSVEATVETQYF.

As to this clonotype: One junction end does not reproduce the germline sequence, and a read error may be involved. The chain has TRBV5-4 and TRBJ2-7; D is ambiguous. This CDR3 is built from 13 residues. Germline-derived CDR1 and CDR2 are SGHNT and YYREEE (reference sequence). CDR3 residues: CVSSFGVPNEQYF. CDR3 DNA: TGTGTCAGCAGCTTTGGGGTCCCCAACGAGCAGTACTTC.

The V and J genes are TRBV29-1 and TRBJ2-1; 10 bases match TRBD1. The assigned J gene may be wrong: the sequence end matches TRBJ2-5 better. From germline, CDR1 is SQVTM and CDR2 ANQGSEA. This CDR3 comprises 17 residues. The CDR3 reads CSVGLDRGALIVETQYF. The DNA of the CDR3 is TGCAGCGTCGGTTTGGACAGGGGGGCGCTCATAGTGGAGACCCAGTACTTC.

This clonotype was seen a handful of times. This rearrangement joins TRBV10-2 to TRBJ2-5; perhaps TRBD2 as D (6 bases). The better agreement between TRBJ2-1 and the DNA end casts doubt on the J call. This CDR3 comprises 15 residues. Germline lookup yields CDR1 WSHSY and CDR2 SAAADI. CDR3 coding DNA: TGCGCCAGCACCTCCTCACTTGGGGGGAACAATGAGCAGTTCTTC. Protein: CASTSSLGGNNEQFF.

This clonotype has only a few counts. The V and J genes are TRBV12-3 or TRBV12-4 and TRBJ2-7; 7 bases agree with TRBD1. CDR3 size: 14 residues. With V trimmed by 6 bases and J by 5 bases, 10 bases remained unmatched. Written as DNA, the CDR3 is TGTGCCAGCAGCCGGCGCGACAGGGTCAACGAGCAGTACTTC. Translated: CASSRRDRVNEQYF.

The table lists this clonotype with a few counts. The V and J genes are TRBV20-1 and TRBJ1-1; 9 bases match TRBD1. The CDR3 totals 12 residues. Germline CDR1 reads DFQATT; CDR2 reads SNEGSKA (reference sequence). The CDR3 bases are TGCAGCGTGGGACAGGGTCACACTGAAGCTTTCTTT. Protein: CSVGQGHTEAFF.

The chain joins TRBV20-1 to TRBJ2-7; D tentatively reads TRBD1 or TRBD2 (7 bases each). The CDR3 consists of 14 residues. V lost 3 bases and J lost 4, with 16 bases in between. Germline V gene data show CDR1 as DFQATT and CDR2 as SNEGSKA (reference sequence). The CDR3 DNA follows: TGCAGTGCTAGGACGGGGGGACAGAGATACGAGCAGTACTTC. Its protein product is CSARTGGQRYEQYF.

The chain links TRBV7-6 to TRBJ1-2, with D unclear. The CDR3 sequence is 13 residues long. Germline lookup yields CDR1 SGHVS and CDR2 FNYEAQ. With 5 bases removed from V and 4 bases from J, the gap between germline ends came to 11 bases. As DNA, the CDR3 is TGTGCCAGCAGCGCAGGACGGATCTATGGCTACACCTTC. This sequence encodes CASSAGRIYGYTF. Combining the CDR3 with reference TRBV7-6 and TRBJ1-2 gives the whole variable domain GAGVSQSPRYKVTKRGQDVALRCDPISGHVSLYWYRQALGQGPEFLTYFNYEAQQDKSGLPNDRFSAERPEGSISTLTIQRTEQRDSAMYRCASSAGRIYGYTFGSGTRLTVV.

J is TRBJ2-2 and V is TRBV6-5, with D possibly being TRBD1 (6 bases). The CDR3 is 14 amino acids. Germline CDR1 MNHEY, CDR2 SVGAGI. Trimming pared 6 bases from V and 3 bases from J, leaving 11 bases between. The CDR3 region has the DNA TGTGCCAGCAGCCCAGGGGACCACACCGGGGAGCTGTTTTTT. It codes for CASSPGDHTGELFF.

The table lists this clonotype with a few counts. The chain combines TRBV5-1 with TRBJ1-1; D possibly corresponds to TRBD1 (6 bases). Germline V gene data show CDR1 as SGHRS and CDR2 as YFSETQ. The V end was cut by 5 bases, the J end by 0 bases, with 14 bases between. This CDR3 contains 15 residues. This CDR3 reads CASRWLGALNTEAFF. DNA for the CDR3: TGCGCCAGCAGGTGGCTGGGGGCCCTGAACACTGAAGCTTTCTTT.

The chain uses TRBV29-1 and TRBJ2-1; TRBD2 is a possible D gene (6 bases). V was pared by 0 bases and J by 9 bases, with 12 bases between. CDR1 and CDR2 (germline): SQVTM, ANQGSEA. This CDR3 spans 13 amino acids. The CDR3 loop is CSVEDWGEAEQFF. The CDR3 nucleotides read TGCAGCGTTGAAGATTGGGGGGAGGCTGAGCAGTTCTTC.

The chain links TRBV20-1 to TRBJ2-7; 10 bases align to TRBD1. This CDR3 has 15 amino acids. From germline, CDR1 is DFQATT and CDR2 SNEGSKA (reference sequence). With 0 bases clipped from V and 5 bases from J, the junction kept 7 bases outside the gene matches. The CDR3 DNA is TGCAGTGCTAGAGACCCAGGACAGGGGGACCACGAGCAGTACTTC. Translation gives CSARDPGQGDHEQYF.

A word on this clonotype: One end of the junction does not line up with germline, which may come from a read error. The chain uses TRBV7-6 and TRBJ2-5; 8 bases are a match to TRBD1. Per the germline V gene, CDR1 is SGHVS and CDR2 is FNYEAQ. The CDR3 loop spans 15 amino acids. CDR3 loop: CASSPDRVGQETQHF. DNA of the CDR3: TGTGCCAGCAGCCCGGACAGGGTAGGACAAGAGACCCAGCACTTC.

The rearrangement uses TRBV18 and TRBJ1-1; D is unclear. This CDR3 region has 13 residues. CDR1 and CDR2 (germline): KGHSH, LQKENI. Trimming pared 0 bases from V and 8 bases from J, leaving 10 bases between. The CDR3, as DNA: TGTGCCAGCTCACCACCGAGTGGTGAAGAAGCTTTCTTT. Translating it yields CASSPPSGEEAFF.

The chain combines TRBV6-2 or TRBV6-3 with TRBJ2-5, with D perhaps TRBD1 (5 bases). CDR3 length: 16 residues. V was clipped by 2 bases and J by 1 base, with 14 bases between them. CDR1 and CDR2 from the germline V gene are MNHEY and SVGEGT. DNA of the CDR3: TGTGCCAGCAGTTACCCCCTGGGCAGGGCCCAAGAGACCCAGTACTTC. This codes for CASSYPLGRAQETQYF.

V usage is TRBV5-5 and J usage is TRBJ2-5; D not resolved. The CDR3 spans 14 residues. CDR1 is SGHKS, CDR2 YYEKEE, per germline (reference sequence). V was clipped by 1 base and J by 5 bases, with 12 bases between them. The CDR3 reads CASSLSAQRETQYF. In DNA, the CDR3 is TGTGCCAGCAGCTTGTCAGCACAACGTGAGACCCAGTACTTC.

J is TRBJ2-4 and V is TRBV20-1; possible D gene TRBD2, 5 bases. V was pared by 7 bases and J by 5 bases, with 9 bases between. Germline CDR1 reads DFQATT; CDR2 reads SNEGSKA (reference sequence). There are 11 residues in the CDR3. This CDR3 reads CSGAGENIQYF. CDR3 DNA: TGCAGTGGAGCCGGGGAAAACATTCAGTACTTC.

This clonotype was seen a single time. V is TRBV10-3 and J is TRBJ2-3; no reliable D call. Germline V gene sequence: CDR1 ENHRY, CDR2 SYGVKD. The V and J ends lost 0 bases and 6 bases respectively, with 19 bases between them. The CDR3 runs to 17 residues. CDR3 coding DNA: TGTGCCATCAGTGAGTCCCTCATTGGCGGAGAACCGGATACGCAGTATTTT. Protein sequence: CAISESLIGGEPDTQYF.

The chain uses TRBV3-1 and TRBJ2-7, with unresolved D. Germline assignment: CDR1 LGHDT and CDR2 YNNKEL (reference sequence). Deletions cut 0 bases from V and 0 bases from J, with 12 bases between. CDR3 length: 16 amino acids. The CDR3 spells CASSQDQVLGSYEQYF. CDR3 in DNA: TGTGCCAGCAGCCAAGATCAAGTCCTGGGCTCCTACGAGCAGTACTTC.

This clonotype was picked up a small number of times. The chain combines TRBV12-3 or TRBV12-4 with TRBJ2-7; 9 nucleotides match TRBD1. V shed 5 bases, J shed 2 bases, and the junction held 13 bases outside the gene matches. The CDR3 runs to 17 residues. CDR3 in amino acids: CASSPSRTGENPYEQYF. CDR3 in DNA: TGTGCCAGCAGTCCATCCCGGACAGGGGAGAACCCCTACGAGCAGTACTTC.

This chain's CDR3 is CASSPLGLAGGYEQYF. Written as DNA, the CDR3 is TGCGCCAGCAGCCCGTTGGGGTTAGCGGGAGGCTACGAGCAGTACTTC. The chain combines TRBV4-1 with TRBJ2-7; 10 nucleotides line up with TRBD2. V shed 4 bases, J shed 3 bases, and the junction held 9 bases outside the gene matches. The CDR3 runs 16 residues. The germline V gene encodes CDR1 MGHRA and CDR2 YSYEKL.

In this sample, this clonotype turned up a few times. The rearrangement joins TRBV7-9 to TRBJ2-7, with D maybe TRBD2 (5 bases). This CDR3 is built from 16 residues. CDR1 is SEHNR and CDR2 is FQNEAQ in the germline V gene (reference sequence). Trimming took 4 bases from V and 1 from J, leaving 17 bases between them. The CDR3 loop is CASSSGLPESSYEQYF. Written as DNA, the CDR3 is TGTGCCAGCAGCTCCGGACTCCCGGAATCGTCCTACGAGCAGTACTTC.

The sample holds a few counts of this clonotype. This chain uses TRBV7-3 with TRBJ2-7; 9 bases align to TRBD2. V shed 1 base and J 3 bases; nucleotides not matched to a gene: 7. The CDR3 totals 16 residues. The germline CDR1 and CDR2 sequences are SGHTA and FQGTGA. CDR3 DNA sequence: TGTGCCAGCAGCTTAAGGAGCGGGGGGAGCGGCTACGAGCAGTACTTC. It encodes CASSLRSGGSGYEQYF.

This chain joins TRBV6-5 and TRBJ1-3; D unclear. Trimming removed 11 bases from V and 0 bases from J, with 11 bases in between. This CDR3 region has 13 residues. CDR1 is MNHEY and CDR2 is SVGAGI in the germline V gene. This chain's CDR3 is CASGGSSGNTIYF. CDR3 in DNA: TGTGCCTCGGGAGGAAGCTCTGGAAACACCATATATTTT.

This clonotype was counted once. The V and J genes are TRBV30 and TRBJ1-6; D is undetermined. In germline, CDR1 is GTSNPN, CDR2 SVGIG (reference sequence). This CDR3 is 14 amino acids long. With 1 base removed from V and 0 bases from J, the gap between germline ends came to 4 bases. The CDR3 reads CAWSESSYNSPLHF. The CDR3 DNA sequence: TGTGCCTGGAGTGAGAGCTCCTATAATTCACCCCTCCACTTT.